This TCR beta chain was captured in a study of T cells expressing NK-cell markers (TCRdb year 2020). A note on the overall study: In sorted CD3+CD56+NKG2C+, CD3+CD56+NKG2C- and CD3+CD56-NKG2C+ T-cell subsets from 8 or 9 donors, TCR beta-chain repertoires were profiled. Seven of the eight sequenced donors were HCMV-seropositive and one was HCMV-seronegative. The study sequenced eight donors, all healthy volunteers chosen at random: three men and five women. Libraries were sequenced as 2 x 150 bp reads on Illumina HiSeq 2000/2500, MiSeq or NextSeq.

HCMV serostatus was determined by detecting HCMV-specific IgG in serum with a commercial ELISA kit. Ficoll density gradient centrifugation was used to isolate peripheral blood mononuclear cells from blood. CDR1 and CDR2 are drawn from the germline V gene (reference sequence): DFQATT, SNEGSKA. Including the terminal cysteine and phenylalanine, the CDR3 comprises 14 residues. No DNA sequence is on record. In the case of this clonotype: Its target antigen remains unknown.

These reads were obtained on an Illumina HiSeq 2000. 5'RACE template switching, by which a universal primer site and unique molecular identifiers were added, was used to make TCR beta cDNA libraries. cDNA synthesis was primed from the TCR beta constant segment, followed by two successive PCR amplification steps. Turning to the authors' computational methods: Reads were demultiplexed and grouped by UMI with MIGEC, and clonotypes were assembled and quantified with MiTCR. To exclude erroneous sequences, only TCR cDNA sequences supported by at least two reads were retained. The tcR package was used for downstream repertoire analysis, and clonotypes were matched across fractions by CDR3 nucleotide sequence plus V segment. VDJmatch was used to annotate antigen specificity against VDJdb, with one amino acid substitution in CDR3 permitted. Once TCRdb had reprocessed the reads, it stored one entry per CDR3 protein sequence and supplied no DNA. These V and J calls originate from TCRdb's pipeline instead of the authors' own analysis. The sample's own table lists 550,000 to 600,000 distinct CDR3 sequences. The ten top clones hold 3% to 4.5% of the sample.

The paper as a whole reports these results and caveats: For several donors, the dominant CD3+CD56+NKG2C+ clonotypes were among the top 10 CD8+ clonotypes and accounted for 1.0-7.0% of CD8+ T cells. Whether the expanded NKG2C-expressing T cell clones were specific for HCMV antigens remained unclear. Those dominant clonotypes were again the most abundant among CD3+CD56-NKG2C+ cells in a few donors, at roughly 28.3-60.1%.

The sequencing input was blood T cells: a sorted CD56 or NKG2C T cell subset, CD4+ or CD8+ T cells, or bulk PBMC T cells (not recorded which). The clonotype comes from a man aged 18 to 30 in good health. Donor details come from another sample of the same person, matched by shared clones. The chain is made from TRBV20-1 and TRBJ1-1. The CDR3 loop reads CSARAGGEATEAFF.